This T cell receptor (beta chain) was identified in a study of T cells in Graves' hyperthyroidism and ophthalmopathy. Study-level points and caveats: Ophthalmopathy was predicted by the model a median of roughly 6.7 months ahead of onset. A 13 V-J signature model discriminated ophthalmopathy versus stable hyperthyroidism.

Looked up from germline, CDR1 is SGHRS and CDR2 is YFSETQ. The CDR3 runs to 15 residues. Trimming removed 2 bases from V and 3 bases from J, with 12 bases in between. A word on this clonotype: Its cognate antigen is unknown.

Ophthalmopathy patients all had a Clinical Activity Score of at least 3, a NOSPECS grade of at least 4 and disease under 3 months old. Extraction of PBMCs used roughly 9.3 ml of fresh peripheral blood. Authors of the study amplified TCR beta CDR3 regions from RNA transcripts. The HTBI primer set drove a first-round RT-PCR of the TCR CDR3. TCRdb fed the multiplex PCR reads into MiXCR, producing one record per CDR3 protein. The sample has about 250,000 distinct CDR3 sequences, 24% seen once; the top ten hold around 32%. V and J are TRBV5-1 and TRBJ1-3, with a possible D match to TRBD1 (5 bases). Sequencing used blood. The receptor was derived from a woman between 35 and 50 years old with Graves' ophthalmopathy. CDR3: CASSFQGVIGNTIYF. DNA for the CDR3: TGCGCCAGCAGCTTTCAGGGCGTCATTGGAAACACCATATATTTT.